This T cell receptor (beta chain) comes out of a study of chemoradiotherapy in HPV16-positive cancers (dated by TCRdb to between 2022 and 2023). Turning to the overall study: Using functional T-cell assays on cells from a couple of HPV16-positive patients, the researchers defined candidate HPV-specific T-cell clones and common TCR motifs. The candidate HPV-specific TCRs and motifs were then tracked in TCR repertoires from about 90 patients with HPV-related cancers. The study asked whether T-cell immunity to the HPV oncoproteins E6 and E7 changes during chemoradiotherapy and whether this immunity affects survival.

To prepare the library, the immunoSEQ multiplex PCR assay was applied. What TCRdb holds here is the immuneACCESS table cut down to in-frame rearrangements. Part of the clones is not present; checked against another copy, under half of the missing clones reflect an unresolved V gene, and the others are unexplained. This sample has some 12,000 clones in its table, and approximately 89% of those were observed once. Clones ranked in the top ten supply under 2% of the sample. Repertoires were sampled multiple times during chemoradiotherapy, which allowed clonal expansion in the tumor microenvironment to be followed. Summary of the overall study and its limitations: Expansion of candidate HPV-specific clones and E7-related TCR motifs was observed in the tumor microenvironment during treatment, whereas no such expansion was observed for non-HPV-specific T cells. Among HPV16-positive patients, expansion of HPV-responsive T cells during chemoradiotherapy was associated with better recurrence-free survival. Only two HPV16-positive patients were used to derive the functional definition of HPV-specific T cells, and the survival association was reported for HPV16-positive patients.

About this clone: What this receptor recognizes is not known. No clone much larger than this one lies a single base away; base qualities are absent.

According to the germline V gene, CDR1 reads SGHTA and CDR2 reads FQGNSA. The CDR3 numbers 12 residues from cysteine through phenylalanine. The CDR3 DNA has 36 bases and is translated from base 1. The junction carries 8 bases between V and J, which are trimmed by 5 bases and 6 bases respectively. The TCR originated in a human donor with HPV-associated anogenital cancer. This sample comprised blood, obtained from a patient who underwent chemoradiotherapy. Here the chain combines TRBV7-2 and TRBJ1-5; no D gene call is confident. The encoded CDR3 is CASSRYGQPQHF. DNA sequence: TGTGCCAGCAGCCGTTATGGTCAGCCCCAGCATTTT.